This entry features one TCR beta chain sequence. An end of the junction does not agree with germline; a read error may underlie this. The data derive from a study of CD8 T cells in Susac syndrome. Random hexamers were used to reverse transcribe 0.5 to 1 ug of RNA. TCRdb reanalysed the immunoSEQ multiplex PCR reads using MiXCR and keeps one entry per CDR3 protein. The repertoire holds 150,000 to 200,000 distinct CDR3 sequences, more than 90% seen once, with approximately 0.088% in the top ten. Germline V gene sequence: CDR1 DFQATT, CDR2 SNEGSKA (reference sequence). This CDR3 has 11 residues. Material for sequencing was CD4+ T cells from PBMCs. The chain joins TRBV20-1 to TRBJ2-3, with unresolved D. The TCR was taken from a human donor with multiple sclerosis. CDR3 region: CSARGSPRVTF. The DNA for the CDR3 is TGCAGTGCTAGGGGCAGTCCTAGAGTTACCTTT.